These T cell receptor beta chains were read from a single sample in a study of lymphopenia after photon versus proton radiotherapy. Data came from immunoSEQ multiplex PCR; TCRdb stores just in-frame clones and leaves some out. The sample holds 55,000 to 70,000 clones; approximately 91% are singletons and the top ten take roughly 3%. The sample in question was peripheral blood, obtained from a patient treated with photon-based radiotherapy. The receptors shown here come from a woman between 65 and 79 years old with pancreatic cancer. Both conserved end residues are part of each CDR3. Fields, in order: J gene, V gene, D gene, clone size, CDR3 protein, CDR3 DNA. A D gene is named only where the DNA matches it firmly. For some rows the clone size is stated as once, few or many, or as a class when expanded; others skip it.

TRBJ2-3 | TRBV7-9 | TRBD2 | NA | CASSFAPLAGSTDTQYF | TGTGCCAGCAGCTTTGCGCCGCTAGCGGGGAGCACAGATACGCAGTATTTT
TRBJ2-7 | TRBV27 | TRBD2 | NA | CASRSGGTRNYEQYF | TGTGCCAGCAGATCCGGGGGGACTAGGAACTACGAGCAGTACTTC
TRBJ2-7 | TRBV27 | NA | NA | CASSHSWRASYEQYF | TGTGCCAGCAGTCACAGTTGGAGGGCCTCCTACGAGCAGTACTTC
TRBJ2-1 | TRBV7-8 | NA | NA | CASSLGQGPYNEQFF | TGTGCCAGCAGCTTAGGTCAGGGGCCCTACAATGAGCAGTTCTTC
TRBJ1-1 | TRBV19 | NA | NA | CASSNRPTNTEAFF | TGTGCCAGTAGTAACAGGCCAACGAACACTGAAGCTTTCTTT
TRBJ1-2 | TRBV6-4 | NA | NA | CASSDSPGNYGYTF | TGTGCCAGCAGTGACTCACCGGGCAACTATGGCTACACCTTC
TRBJ1-1 | TRBV5-1 | NA | NA | CASSLAWGNTEAFF | TGCGCCAGCAGCTTGGCTTGGGGGAACACTGAAGCTTTCTTT
TRBJ2-3 | TRBV5-6 | NA | NA | CASSLGLGFSGTDTQYF | TGTGCCAGCAGCTTGGGGCTAGGGTTCTCTGGCACAGATACGCAGTATTTT
TRBJ2-1 | TRBV18 | TRBD2 | NA | CASSPRVGGSGEQFF | TGTGCCAGCTCACCACGAGTTGGCGGGAGCGGTGAGCAGTTCTTC
TRBJ1-5 | TRBV7-9 | NA | NA | CASSFSDQPQHF | TGTGCCAGCAGCTTTAGTGATCAGCCCCAGCATTTT
TRBJ1-1 | TRBV19 | NA | NA | CASSIVTEAFF | TGTGCCAGTAGTATTGTGACTGAAGCTTTCTTT
TRBJ1-4 | TRBV5-1 | NA | once | CASSRAGEDEKLFF | TGCGCCAGCAGCAGAGCTGGGGAGGATGAAAAACTGTTTTTT
TRBJ2-7 | TRBV6-1 | NA | once | CASSEAGGSYEQYF | TGTGCCAGCAGTGAAGCGGGGGGCTCCTACGAGCAGTACTTC
TRBJ1-1 | TRBV4-1 | NA | NA | CASSQARQLNTEAFF | TGCGCCAGCAGCCAAGCGCGACAGCTGAACACTGAAGCTTTCTTT
TRBJ2-2 | TRBV28 | NA | NA | CASSPGFTGELFF | TGTGCCAGCAGTCCGGGTTTCACCGGGGAGCTGTTTTTT
TRBJ2-7 | TRBV28 | TRBD1 | NA | CASSFPRTGGNYEQYF | TGTGCCAGCAGTTTTCCCCGGACAGGGGGTAACTACGAGCAGTACTTC
TRBJ2-1 | TRBV6-5 | TRBD2 | NA | CASSWGLGYNEQFF | TGTGCCAGCAGTTGGGGACTAGGGTACAATGAGCAGTTCTTC
TRBJ1-1 | TRBV9 | TRBD1 | NA | CASSGRQGIGTEAFF | TGTGCCAGCAGCGGCAGACAGGGGATTGGCACTGAAGCTTTCTTT
TRBJ2-2 | TRBV5-4 | NA | NA | CASSSEQNTGELFF | TGTGCCAGCAGCTCGGAGCAGAACACCGGGGAGCTGTTTTTT
TRBJ1-5 | TRBV6-1 | TRBD1 | few | CASGDRASQPQHF | TGTGCCAGCGGCGACAGGGCTAGCCAGCCCCAGCATTTT
TRBJ2-5 | TRBV2 | NA | NA | CASSEMRAQETQYF | TGTGCCAGCAGTGAAATGCGCGCCCAAGAGACCCAGTACTTC
TRBJ2-4 | TRBV5-5 | TRBD2 | NA | CASSLELAAKNIQYF | TGTGCCAGCAGCTTGGAACTAGCGGCCAAAAACATTCAGTACTTC
TRBJ2-1 | TRBV5-6 | TRBD2 | NA | CASQGAGAYNEQFF | TGTGCCAGCCAGGGAGCGGGGGCATACAATGAGCAGTTCTTC
TRBJ2-1 | TRBV12-5 | TRBD2 | NA | CASGWTGTSLFF | TGTGCTAGTGGTTGGACCGGGACTAGTCTGTTCTTC
TRBJ2-1 | TRBV4-3 | NA | NA | CASSLDSYNEQFF | TGCGCCAGCAGCCTAGACTCCTACAATGAGCAGTTCTTC
TRBJ2-1 | TRBV7-2 | NA | NA | CASSLDLKEQFF | TGTGCCAGCAGCTTAGACTTGAAAGAGCAGTTCTTC
TRBJ1-5 | TRBV6-5 | NA | NA | CASSPYSNQPQHF | TGTGCCAGCAGCCCCTATAGCAATCAGCCCCAGCATTTT
TRBJ2-3 | TRBV15 | TRBD1 | NA | CATNRDRGTDTQYF | TGTGCCACCAATCGGGACAGGGGAACAGATACGCAGTATTTT
TRBJ2-7 | TRBV28 | NA | NA | CATFGKRGYEQYF | TGTGCCACATTCGGTAAGAGGGGTTACGAGCAGTACTTC
TRBJ1-2 | TRBV9 | TRBD1 | few | CASSAGDSLNYGYTF | TGTGCCAGCAGCGCCGGGGACAGCCTTAACTATGGCTACACCTTC
TRBJ2-3 | TRBV2 | NA | NA | CASSKRTSTDTQYF | TGTGCCAGCTCGAAGCGGACTAGCACAGATACGCAGTATTTT
TRBJ2-3 | TRBV5-5 | TRBD2 | once | CASSYFPSGRTDTQYF | TGTGCCAGCAGCTACTTCCCTAGCGGGAGGACAGATACGCAGTATTTT
TRBJ2-5 | TRBV4-2 | TRBD2 | once | CASSQDQGAGQETQYF | TGTGCCAGCAGCCAAGATCAGGGAGCGGGACAAGAGACCCAGTACTTC
TRBJ1-2 | TRBV5-4 | NA | once | CASSRENYGYTF | TGTGCCAGCAGCCGGGAAAACTATGGCTACACCTTC
TRBJ2-3 | TRBV6-6 | TRBD1 | NA | CASRPGQGADTQYF | TGTGCCAGCAGACCGGGACAGGGGGCAGATACGCAGTATTTT
TRBJ2-2 | TRBV5-6 | NA | NA | CASSSTMPRVTGELFF | TGTGCCAGCAGCTCAACTATGCCCAGAGTCACCGGGGAGCTGTTTTTT
TRBJ2-1 | TRBV29-1 | TRBD2 | few | CSALTSGRANEQFF | TGCAGCGCCCTGACTAGCGGGAGAGCAAATGAGCAGTTCTTC
TRBJ2-2 | TRBV5-1 | NA | NA | CASSLESGSNTGELFF | TGCGCCAGCAGCTTGGAGTCAGGGTCTAACACCGGGGAGCTGTTTTTT
TRBJ2-7 | TRBV28 | NA | NA | CASSTAGYEQYF | TGTGCCAGCAGCACCGCCGGGTACGAGCAGTACTTC
TRBJ1-1 | TRBV5-1 | NA | NA | CASSKDLLPTEAFF | TGCGCCAGCAGCAAGGACTTGCTTCCCACTGAAGCTTTCTTT
TRBJ2-2 | TRBV4-3 | NA | NA | CASSQVPSALMGTGELFF | TGCGCCAGCAGCCAAGTACCATCGGCCTTGATGGGCACCGGGGAGCTGTTTTTT
TRBJ2-3 | TRBV11-1 | TRBD2 | NA | CASSPRGDTQYF | TGTGCCAGCAGCCCGCGGGGGGATACGCAGTATTTT
TRBJ2-5 | TRBV7-9 | NA | NA | CASSAISQTQYF | TGTGCCAGCAGCGCCATCTCCCAGACCCAGTACTTC
TRBJ1-5 | TRBV28 | NA | NA | CASSFGGSNQPQHF | TGTGCCAGCAGTTTCGGGGGGAGCAATCAGCCCCAGCATTTT
TRBJ1-2 | TRBV19 | NA | NA | CASSIQGPYGYTF | TGTGCCAGTAGTATACAGGGGCCTTATGGCTACACCTTC
TRBJ2-2 | TRBV7-8 | TRBD2 | few | CASSLTSGSPFGGELFF | TGTGCCAGCAGCTTGACTAGCGGGAGCCCTTTCGGCGGGGAGCTGTTTTTT
TRBJ2-1 | TRBV27 | NA | NA | CASSLWGDEQFF | TGTGCCAGCAGTTTGTGGGGCGATGAGCAGTTCTTC
TRBJ1-1 | TRBV6-6 | NA | once | CASSTDRLNTEAFF | TGTGCCAGCAGTACGGACAGATTGAACACTGAAGCTTTCTTT
TRBJ2-5 | TRBV7-2 | NA | NA | CASSLGLGSRQETQYF | TGTGCCAGCAGCTTGGGTCTGGGCAGTCGGCAAGAGACCCAGTACTTC
TRBJ2-5 | TRBV7-9 | TRBD1 | NA | CASSRLRSRDRGLGETQYF | TGTGCCAGCAGCCGCCTTCGATCCCGGGACAGGGGGCTTGGGGAGACCCAGTACTTC
TRBJ2-3 | TRBV7-3 | TRBD2 | NA | CASSDPGLAGGRRVTDTQYF | TGTGCCAGCAGCGACCCGGGACTAGCGGGAGGGCGACGGGTCACAGATACGCAGTATTTT
TRBJ2-2 | TRBV6-5 | NA | once | CASRLGTGELFF | TGTGCCAGCAGGCTGGGGACCGGGGAGCTGTTTTTT
TRBJ2-1 | TRBV4-1 | TRBD2 | NA | CASSPRTSGTGNEQFF | TGCGCCAGCAGCCCGCGGACTAGCGGGACGGGGAATGAGCAGTTCTTC
TRBJ2-5 | TRBV7-2 | TRBD1 | NA | CASSLGARDRSGSTQYF | TGTGCCAGCAGCTTAGGAGCCCGGGACAGGTCGGGATCGACCCAGTACTTC
TRBJ1-5 | TRBV28 | NA | NA | CASSFPTGGGGSNQPQHF | TGTGCCAGCAGTTTCCCCACGGGGGGGGGCGGAAGCAATCAGCCCCAGCATTTT
TRBJ1-2 | TRBV18 | TRBD1 | NA | CASSPGDRVYGYTF | TGTGCCAGCTCACCAGGAGACAGGGTCTATGGCTACACCTTC
TRBJ1-2 | TRBV7-2 | NA | NA | CASSLTGSGGYTF | TGTGCCAGCAGCTTAACAGGGTCGGGTGGCTACACCTTC
TRBJ1-5 | TRBV15 | NA | NA | CATSPPGYGGQPQHF | TGTGCCACCAGCCCCCCGGGGTACGGGGGCCAGCCCCAGCATTTT
TRBJ2-2 | TRBV2 | TRBD2 | NA | CASIFSGSTNTGELFF | TGTGCCAGCATTTTTAGCGGGAGTACGAACACCGGGGAGCTGTTTTTT
TRBJ2-7 | TRBV20-1 | NA | NA | CSASYSWEQYF | TGCAGTGCTAGTTACAGCTGGGAGCAGTACTTC